Listed here is a single TCR beta chain. The CDR3 consists of 15 residues. Germline V gene data show CDR1 as LGHNA and CDR2 as YSLEER. V dropped 6 bases and J dropped 1 base, with 13 bases sitting between them. This record belongs to a study of blood T cell repertoires in COVID-19. Study details: Collection of acute and convalescent COVID-19 samples took place in the United States, Italy and Spain.

The authors' processing: Estimation of nucleated cell counts relied on the amplification of reference gene primers. The protocol was immunoSEQ multiplex PCR, while the TCRdb copy is restricted to in-frame clones and leaves out a portion. That table is the source of V, J and clone size, and D and trimming were worked out from the DNA. Altogether 300,000 to 400,000 clones are present, 88% being singletons, with the ten largest covering 4%. The sample was peripheral blood. The gene calls are TRBV4-3 and TRBJ1-5, with D possibly being TRBD1 (5 bases). This clonotype was sampled from a woman aged 50 to 60 with active or convalescent COVID-19. The CDR3 loop is CASSSGGVSNQPQHF. CDR3 sequence (DNA): TGCGCCAGCAGTTCGGGGGGGGTGAGCAATCAGCCCCAGCATTTT.